This T cell receptor (beta chain) was observed in a study of blood T cell repertoires in COVID-19. Study-level information: There were acute and convalescent COVID-19 samples, and they came from the United States, Italy and Spain. The cDNA or gDNA used as material had been derived from T cells, B-cell-depleted T cells, or PBMCs.

Using immunoSEQ multiplex PCR, the repertoire was profiled, and TCRdb retains in-frame clones only, with some absent. The sample includes about 52,000 clones, roughly four fifths seen only once; the top ten take roughly a quarter. Per the germline V gene, CDR1 is SGHVS and CDR2 is FNYEAQ. CDR3 length equals 17 residues. The V end was cut by 5 bases, the J end by 2 bases, with 20 bases between. V is TRBV7-6 and J is TRBJ2-3, with TRBD2 as a possible D gene (6 bases). The TCR was taken from a woman over 75 with COVID-19, enrolled during active disease. What was sequenced was peripheral blood. CDR3 amino acids: CASSHGLDGSTTDTQYF. CDR3 DNA sequence: TGTGCCAGCAGCCATGGACTTGACGGGAGTACCACAGATACGCAGTATTTT.